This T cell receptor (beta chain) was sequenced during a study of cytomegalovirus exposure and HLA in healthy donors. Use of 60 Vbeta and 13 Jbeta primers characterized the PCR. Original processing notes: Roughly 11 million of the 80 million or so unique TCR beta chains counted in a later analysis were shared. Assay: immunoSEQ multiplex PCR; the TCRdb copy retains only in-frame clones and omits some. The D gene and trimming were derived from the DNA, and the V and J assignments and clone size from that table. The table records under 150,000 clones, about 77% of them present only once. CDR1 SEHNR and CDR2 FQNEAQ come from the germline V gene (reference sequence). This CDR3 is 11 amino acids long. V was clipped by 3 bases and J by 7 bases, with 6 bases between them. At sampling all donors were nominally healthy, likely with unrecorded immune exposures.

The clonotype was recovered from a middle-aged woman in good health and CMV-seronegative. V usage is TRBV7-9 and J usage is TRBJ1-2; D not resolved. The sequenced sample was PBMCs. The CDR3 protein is CASSLEGGYTF. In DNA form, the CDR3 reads TGTGCCAGCAGCTTGGAGGGTGGCTACACCTTC.